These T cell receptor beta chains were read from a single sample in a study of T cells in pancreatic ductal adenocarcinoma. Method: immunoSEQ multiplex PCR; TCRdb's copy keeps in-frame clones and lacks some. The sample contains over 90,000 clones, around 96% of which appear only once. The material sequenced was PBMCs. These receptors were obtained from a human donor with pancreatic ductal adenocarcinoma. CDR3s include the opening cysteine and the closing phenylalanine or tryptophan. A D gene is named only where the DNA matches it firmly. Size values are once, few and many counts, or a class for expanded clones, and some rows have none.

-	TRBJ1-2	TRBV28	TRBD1	TGTGCCATTACAGGGGGAGACTATGGCTACACCTTC	CAITGGDYGYTF
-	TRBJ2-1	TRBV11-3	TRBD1	TGTGCCAGCAGCTCCGACAGGGTTGGTGAGCAGTTCTTC	CASSSDRVGEQFF
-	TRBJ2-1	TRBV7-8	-	TGTGCCAGCAGCTTATCGGGTTCCTACAATGAGCAGTTCTTC	CASSLSGSYNEQFF
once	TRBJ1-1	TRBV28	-	TGTGCCAGCGGGGGCGGGCCTGGGGGAGCTTTCTTT	CASGGGPGGAFF
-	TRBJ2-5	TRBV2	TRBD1	TGTGCCAACAGTAAATTAACAGGGGGCCTTTCGGAGACCCAGTACTTC	CANSKLTGGLSETQYF
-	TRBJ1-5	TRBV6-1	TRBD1	TGTGCCAGCCGGGACAGGTTCGGGAATCAGCCCCAGCATTTT	CASRDRFGNQPQHF
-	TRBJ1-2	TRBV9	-	TGTGCCAGCAGCTCCGAGGCAGTGCCCTACTATGGCTACACCTTC	CASSSEAVPYYGYTF
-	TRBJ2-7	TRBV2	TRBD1	TGTGCCAGCAGAGGGACAGGGACCTACGAGCAGTACTTC	CASRGTGTYEQYF
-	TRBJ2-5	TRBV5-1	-	TGCGCCAGCCTCAGGCGCAGAGAGACCCAGTACTTC	CASLRRRETQYF
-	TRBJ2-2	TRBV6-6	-	TGTGCCAGCGCGTCGGACATCGGGGAGCTGTTTTTT	CASASDIGELFF
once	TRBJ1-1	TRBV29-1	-	TGCAGCGTTGATCGGGGAACTGAAGCTTTCTTT	CSVDRGTEAFF
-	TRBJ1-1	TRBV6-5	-	TGTGCCAGCAGCCCCCCGCGGGAGACAAACACTGAAGCTTTCTTT	CASSPPRETNTEAFF
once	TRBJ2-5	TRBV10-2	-	TGCGCCAGCAGTGAAACGGGGACCCAGTACTTC	CASSETGTQYF
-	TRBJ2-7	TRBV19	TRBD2	TGTGCCAGTAGTCCCCGGGGGGGGACCGTCTACGAGCAGTACTTC	CASSPRGGTVYEQYF
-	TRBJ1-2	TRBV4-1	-	TGCGCCAGCAGACCCCTTGGGCAGGGTCAGAGCTATGGCTACACCTTC	CASRPLGQGQSYGYTF
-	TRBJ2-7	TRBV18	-	TGTGCCAGCTCACCACGAGGGGGGACAGCCTACGAGCAGTACTTC	CASSPRGGTAYEQYF
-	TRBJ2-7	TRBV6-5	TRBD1	TGTGCCAGCAGCACCAGGACAGGGGGCTACGAGCAGTACTTC	CASSTRTGGYEQYF